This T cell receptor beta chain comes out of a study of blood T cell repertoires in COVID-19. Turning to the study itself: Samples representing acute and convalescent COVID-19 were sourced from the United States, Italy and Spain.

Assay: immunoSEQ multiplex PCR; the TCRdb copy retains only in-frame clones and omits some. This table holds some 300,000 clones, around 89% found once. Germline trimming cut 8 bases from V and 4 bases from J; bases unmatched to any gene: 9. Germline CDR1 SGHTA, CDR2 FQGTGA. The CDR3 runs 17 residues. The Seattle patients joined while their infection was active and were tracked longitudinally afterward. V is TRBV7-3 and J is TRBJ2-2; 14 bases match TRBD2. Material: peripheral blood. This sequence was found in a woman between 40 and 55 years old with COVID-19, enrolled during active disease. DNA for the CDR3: TGTGCCAGCTCGACTAGCGGGAGGGCCGCGGGCACCGGGGAGCTGTTTTTT. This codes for CASSTSGRAAGTGELFF.